The entry that follows covers one T cell receptor (beta chain) sequence. Profiling relied on immunoSEQ multiplex PCR, and the TCRdb table lists in-frame clones only, not all of them. The data show under 300,000 clones, with 83% seen just once and around 4.5% held by the top ten. The data originate from a study of blood T cell repertoires in COVID-19. The sample consisted of peripheral blood. This receptor was obtained from a man between 60 and 70 years old who had recovered from COVID-19.

CDR3 amino acids: CASSSTGTGNTGELFF. The CDR3 coding sequence is TGTGCCAGCAGCTCCACCGGGACAGGGAACACCGGGGAGCTGTTTTTT. The J gene is TRBJ2-2, the V gene TRBV7-9, with 8 nucleotides matching TRBD1. CDR3 length: 16 residues. Germline-derived CDR1 and CDR2 are SEHNR and FQNEAQ (reference sequence). V lost 4 bases and J lost 1; bases outside the gene matches: 5.